A selection of T cell receptor beta chains follows, all from one sample in a study of blood T cell repertoires in COVID-19. Sequencing was performed with immunoSEQ multiplex PCR; in TCRdb, only in-frame clones are kept and a portion is missing. The sample lists roughly 400,000 clones, about 88% seen once, with about 1.5% in the top ten. Sequencing input: PBMCs or T cells enriched from blood (not recorded which). The receptor set was obtained from a woman aged 18-35 years who had been exposed to COVID-19. Each CDR3 is given with its conserved first and last residue. Fields, in order: J gene, V gene, clone size, D gene, CDR3 DNA, CDR3 protein. A D gene is named only where the DNA matches it firmly. A row's size may be missing; if present it is once, few, many or a size class.

j_gene: TRBJ1-4; v_gene: TRBV3-1/TRBV3-2; abundance: NA; d_gene: NA; CDR3nt: TGTGCCAGCAGCCAAGAAATCGGCAGGATCGATGAAAAACTGTTTTTT; CDR3aa: CASSQEIGRIDEKLFF
j_gene: TRBJ2-6; v_gene: TRBV7-9; abundance: NA; d_gene: NA; CDR3nt: TGTGCCAGCAGCACCATTCGACAGGGGGCCAACGTCCTGACTTTC; CDR3aa: CASSTIRQGANVLTF
j_gene: TRBJ2-1; v_gene: TRBV27; abundance: NA; d_gene: TRBD2; CDR3nt: TGTGCCAGCAGTTTGTCTAGCGGGCTCTCCTACAATGAGCAGTTCTTC; CDR3aa: CASSLSSGLSYNEQFF
j_gene: TRBJ1-2; v_gene: TRBV3-1/TRBV3-2; abundance: NA; d_gene: NA; CDR3nt: TGTGCCAGCAGCCAAGATTATAGGGGATCCAGTGGCTACACCTTC; CDR3aa: CASSQDYRGSSGYTF
j_gene: TRBJ1-6; v_gene: TRBV9; abundance: NA; d_gene: TRBD1; CDR3nt: TGTGCCAGCTCGGGACAGGGCAATTCACCCCTCCACTTT; CDR3aa: CASSGQGNSPLHF
j_gene: TRBJ2-7; v_gene: TRBV5-5; abundance: NA; d_gene: NA; CDR3nt: TGTGCCAGCAGCTTGGGGGCAAGCTACGAGCAGTACTTC; CDR3aa: CASSLGASYEQYF
j_gene: TRBJ1-3; v_gene: TRBV28; abundance: NA; d_gene: NA; CDR3nt: TGTGCCAGCAGTTTACCTCTAAACTCTGGAAACACCATATATTTT; CDR3aa: CASSLPLNSGNTIYF
j_gene: TRBJ1-3; v_gene: TRBV5-1; abundance: NA; d_gene: TRBD1; CDR3nt: TGCGCCAGCAGCTATACAGGGGCAGGTGCTGGAAACACCATATATTTT; CDR3aa: CASSYTGAGAGNTIYF
j_gene: TRBJ2-7; v_gene: TRBV5-6; abundance: NA; d_gene: TRBD1; CDR3nt: TGTGCCAGCAGCTTGAGGCAGGGGGCCCCCTCCTACGAGCAGTACTTC; CDR3aa: CASSLRQGAPSYEQYF
j_gene: TRBJ1-5; v_gene: TRBV18; abundance: NA; d_gene: NA; CDR3nt: TGTGCCAGCTCACCAGAACAGGGCGCTCAGCCCCAGCATTTT; CDR3aa: CASSPEQGAQPQHF
j_gene: TRBJ1-5; v_gene: TRBV7-2; abundance: NA; d_gene: NA; CDR3nt: TGTGCCAGCAGCTTCGGGGGGGTCTCTCAGCCCCAGCATTTT; CDR3aa: CASSFGGVSQPQHF
j_gene: TRBJ2-1; v_gene: TRBV14; abundance: NA; d_gene: TRBD2; CDR3nt: TGTGCCAGCAGCCAGACTAGCGGTTACAATGAGCAGTTCTTC; CDR3aa: CASSQTSGYNEQFF
j_gene: TRBJ1-5; v_gene: TRBV3-1/TRBV3-2; abundance: NA; d_gene: TRBD1; CDR3nt: TGTGCCAGCAGCCCGGGGACAGGGGACCAGCCCCAGCATTTT; CDR3aa: CASSPGTGDQPQHF
j_gene: TRBJ1-6; v_gene: TRBV18; abundance: NA; d_gene: NA; CDR3nt: TGTGCCAGCTCACTAAACAGGGATTCACCCCTCCACTTT; CDR3aa: CASSLNRDSPLHF
j_gene: TRBJ2-2; v_gene: TRBV5-1; abundance: NA; d_gene: TRBD2; CDR3nt: TGCGCCAGCAGCTTCTACCTACTAGTAAGCGGGGGAGGCACCGGGGAGCTGTTTTTT; CDR3aa: CASSFYLLVSGGGTGELFF
j_gene: TRBJ1-2; v_gene: TRBV18; abundance: NA; d_gene: NA; CDR3nt: TGTGCCAGCTCACCGAACCACGGGTGGTACACCTTC; CDR3aa: CASSPNHGWYTF
j_gene: TRBJ1-6; v_gene: TRBV21-1; abundance: once; d_gene: NA; CDR3nt: TGTGCCAGCACCCCCAGGGGGGTAGAGGATTTGTATAATTCACCCCTCCACTTT; CDR3aa: CASTPRGVEDLYNSPLHF
j_gene: TRBJ1-2; v_gene: TRBV2; abundance: NA; d_gene: NA; CDR3nt: TGTGCCAGCAGTGATCGAGGCTTCTATGGCTACACCTTC; CDR3aa: CASSDRGFYGYTF
j_gene: TRBJ1-3; v_gene: TRBV28; abundance: NA; d_gene: NA; CDR3nt: TGTGCCAGCAATTCGCGTGGAAACACCATATATTTT; CDR3aa: CASNSRGNTIYF
j_gene: TRBJ1-5; v_gene: TRBV2; abundance: NA; d_gene: NA; CDR3nt: TGTGCCAGCAGGGCGGAGGACGGCAATCAGCCCCAGCATTTT; CDR3aa: CASRAEDGNQPQHF
j_gene: TRBJ2-7; v_gene: TRBV3-1/TRBV3-2; abundance: NA; d_gene: TRBD1; CDR3nt: TGTGCCAGCAGCCAAGAAAGAGGGGCCGGGACAGGGAGATCCGAGCAGTACTTC; CDR3aa: CASSQERGAGTGRSEQYF
j_gene: TRBJ2-7; v_gene: TRBV5-4; abundance: once; d_gene: TRBD1; CDR3nt: TGTGCCAGCAGCCCCGGACAGGATTCCTACGAGCAGTACTTC; CDR3aa: CASSPGQDSYEQYF
j_gene: TRBJ1-2; v_gene: TRBV7-2; abundance: NA; d_gene: NA; CDR3nt: TGTGCCAGCAGCGACCGGGGGGGGAACTATGGCTACACCTTC; CDR3aa: CASSDRGGNYGYTF
j_gene: TRBJ2-5; v_gene: TRBV18; abundance: NA; d_gene: TRBD2; CDR3nt: TGTGCCAGCTCCGGGGGGACTGGAGAGACCCAGTACTTC; CDR3aa: CASSGGTGETQYF
j_gene: TRBJ2-7; v_gene: TRBV16; abundance: NA; d_gene: TRBD2; CDR3nt: TGTGCCAGCACGCCGGGACTAGCGGGAGTCAAGGAGCAGTACTTC; CDR3aa: CASTPGLAGVKEQYF
j_gene: TRBJ2-1; v_gene: TRBV10-3; abundance: NA; d_gene: TRBD2; CDR3nt: TGTGCCATCAGGCCCTGGACTAGCTCCGCCTCCTACAATGAGCAGTTCTTC; CDR3aa: CAIRPWTSSASYNEQFF
j_gene: TRBJ2-7; v_gene: TRBV29-1; abundance: NA; d_gene: NA; CDR3nt: TGCAGCGGCCTAAAGGAGCAGCCCTACTACGAGCAGTACTTC; CDR3aa: CSGLKEQPYYEQYF
j_gene: TRBJ2-5; v_gene: TRBV3-1/TRBV3-2; abundance: NA; d_gene: TRBD2; CDR3nt: TGTGCCAGCAGCCGGCAGAGGACTAGCGCCTTTCAAGAGACCCAGTACTTC; CDR3aa: CASSRQRTSAFQETQYF
j_gene: TRBJ2-7; v_gene: TRBV10-1; abundance: NA; d_gene: NA; CDR3nt: TGCGCCAGCAGCCCGGAGGTTAGCGGCGAATACGAGCAGTACTTC; CDR3aa: CASSPEVSGEYEQYF
j_gene: TRBJ2-5; v_gene: TRBV5-6; abundance: NA; d_gene: NA; CDR3nt: TGTGCCAGCAGCTTGGGCCTGGGGCGAGAGACCCAGTACTTC; CDR3aa: CASSLGLGRETQYF
j_gene: TRBJ2-1; v_gene: TRBV6-1; abundance: NA; d_gene: NA; CDR3nt: TGTGCCAGCAGTGAATCGAGATACAGGGTATCGGACAATGAGCAGTTCTTC; CDR3aa: CASSESRYRVSDNEQFF
j_gene: TRBJ2-5; v_gene: TRBV7-9; abundance: NA; d_gene: TRBD2; CDR3nt: TGTGCCAGCAGCTCGGGACTAGCGGTACAAGAGACCCAGTACTTC; CDR3aa: CASSSGLAVQETQYF
j_gene: TRBJ1-2; v_gene: TRBV28; abundance: NA; d_gene: TRBD1; CDR3nt: TGTGCCAACAGTTTACGACAGGGGGCGCGGGGCTACACCTTC; CDR3aa: CANSLRQGARGYTF
j_gene: TRBJ2-1; v_gene: TRBV28; abundance: NA; d_gene: TRBD2; CDR3nt: TGTGCCAGCAGTTTTGGCGGGGGGGGTTACAATGAGCAGTTCTTC; CDR3aa: CASSFGGGGYNEQFF
j_gene: TRBJ2-5; v_gene: TRBV5-1; abundance: NA; d_gene: TRBD2; CDR3nt: TGCGCCAGCAGCACCGGGACTAGCCCCGTGGGTCAAGAGACCCAGTACTTC; CDR3aa: CASSTGTSPVGQETQYF
j_gene: TRBJ1-2; v_gene: TRBV18; abundance: NA; d_gene: NA; CDR3nt: TGTGCCAGCTCACCAGAGGCAGACTATGGCTACACCTTC; CDR3aa: CASSPEADYGYTF
j_gene: TRBJ2-3; v_gene: TRBV11-2; abundance: NA; d_gene: TRBD2; CDR3nt: TGTGCCAGCAGCCTGGGGACTAGCGGGGGGATGAGGACAGATACGCAGTATTTT; CDR3aa: CASSLGTSGGMRTDTQYF
j_gene: TRBJ1-1; v_gene: TRBV19; abundance: NA; d_gene: NA; CDR3nt: TGTGCCAGTAGTGTACAGAGCAACACTGAAGCTTTCTTT; CDR3aa: CASSVQSNTEAFF
j_gene: TRBJ2-5; v_gene: TRBV29-1; abundance: NA; d_gene: TRBD1; CDR3nt: TGCAGCGTTGATTGGTCGACAGGGCTGAAGACCCAGTACTTC; CDR3aa: CSVDWSTGLKTQYF
j_gene: TRBJ1-2; v_gene: TRBV29-1; abundance: NA; d_gene: NA; CDR3nt: TGCAGCGTTGTAATTGTGGACAGCTATGGCTACACCTTC; CDR3aa: CSVVIVDSYGYTF